Shown below are 7 T cell receptor beta chains from a single sample sequenced in a study of CD8+ T cells in alopecia areata. Isolated RNA was reverse transcribed into cDNA used as the sequencing template. Here immunoSEQ multiplex PCR was the method, and the copy in TCRdb shows in-frame clones only, minus some. The table includes some 170,000 clones, just under 60% detected once. This specimen was CD4+ T cells sorted from blood, taken at week 0. These receptors were collected from a human donor with alopecia areata.

V and J are TRBV27 and TRBJ2-5; weak D call: TRBD2 (5 bases). Deletions cut 3 bases from V and 3 bases from J, with 5 bases between. The CDR3 sequence is 12 residues long. CDR1 is MNHEY, CDR2 SMNVEV, per germline (reference sequence). For the CDR3, the DNA is TGTGCCAGCAGTTTTAGCGAAGAGACCCAGTACTTC. It is translated as CASSFSEETQYF.

This chain joins TRBV6-5 and TRBJ1-4, with D perhaps matching TRBD1 (6 bases). Looked up from germline, CDR1 is MNHEY and CDR2 is SVGAGI. The CDR3 is 14 residues long. The V end lost 4 bases, the J end lost 8 bases, and 14 bases lay between the germline ends. The CDR3 loop is CASSFNRVPEKLFF. In nucleotides, the CDR3 is TGTGCCAGCAGTTTTAACAGGGTACCGGAAAAACTGTTTTTT.

The chain links TRBV11-1 to TRBJ2-2; no clear D gene. The CDR3 spans 14 residues. CDR1 and CDR2 (germline): SGHAT, FQDESV (reference sequence). V was pared by 2 bases and J by 4 bases, with 8 bases between. CDR3 in DNA: TGTGCCAGCAGCTTACGGGCCAGCACCGGGGAGCTGTTTTTT. Amino acid sequence: CASSLRASTGELFF.

This clone has a handful of counts. This CDR3 reads CASSAQGLGNQPQHF. CDR3 bases: TGCGCCAGCAGCGCCCAGGGACTCGGTAATCAGCCCCAGCATTTT. This rearrangement joins TRBV5-1 to TRBJ1-5, with D perhaps TRBD1 (5 bases). The CDR3 extends over 15 amino acids. In germline, CDR1 is SGHRS, CDR2 YFSETQ. V was pared by 4 bases and J by 4 bases, with 15 bases between. Full variable domain (remainder filled in from reference TRBV5-1 and TRBJ1-5): KAGVTQTPRYLIKTRGQQVTLSCSPISGHRSVSWYQQTPGQGLQFLFEYFSETQRNKGNFPGRFSGRQFSNSRSEMNVSTLELGDSALYLCASSAQGLGNQPQHFGDGTRLSIL.

The rearrangement uses TRBV29-1 and TRBJ2-7; TRBD1 agrees at 9 bases. Germline CDR1 and CDR2: SQVTM and ANQGSEA. The J segment lost 4 bases and the V segment lost 0 bases, leaving 7 bases of the junction unmatched. The CDR3 sequence is 15 residues long. CDR3 sequence (DNA): TGCAGCGTTGAAGAGCGGCCGGGACAGGGATACGAGCAGTACTTC. It yields the protein CSVEERPGQGYEQYF.

V and J are TRBV6-4 and TRBJ1-2; D unresolved. This CDR3 contains 12 residues. Germline CDR1 MRHNA, CDR2 SNTAGT. V was cut by 4 bases and J by 7 bases, with 10 bases left in between. The CDR3 loop reads CASSGRNGGYTF. CDR3 sequence (DNA): TGTGCCAGCAGTGGGAGGAATGGTGGCTACACCTTC.

The chain is built from TRBV6-6 and TRBJ2-5; D remains unclear. The germline V and J ends were trimmed by 4 bases and 3 bases, with 3 bases remaining between them. Germline V gene data show CDR1 as MNHNY and CDR2 as SVGAGI (reference sequence). This CDR3 has 11 amino acids. The CDR3 is CASSFKETQYF. The CDR3, as DNA: TGTGCCAGCAGTTTTAAAGAGACCCAGTACTTC.